These 19 T cell receptor beta chains came from one sample sequenced in a study of T cells in Graves' hyperthyroidism and ophthalmopathy. From RNA transcripts, TCR beta CDR3 regions were amplified. An initial round of RT-PCR targeting the TCR CDR3 relied on the HTBI primer set. TCRdb analysed the multiplex PCR reads with MiXCR anew, one entry per CDR3 protein. This table has about 500,000 distinct CDR3 sequences, 15% to 20% appearing once. The material sequenced was blood. The receptors shown here come from a woman younger than 35 with Graves' ophthalmopathy.

V usage is TRBV6-1 and J usage is TRBJ2-1; 13 nucleotides align to TRBD2. This CDR3 has 19 residues. In germline, CDR1 is MNHNS, CDR2 SASEGT. V trimming: 6 bases; J trimming: 8 bases; junction bases outside the gene matches: 19. CDR3 loop: CASSPTGGEGLAGLHEQFF. For the CDR3, the DNA is TGTGCCAGCAGCCCAACAGGGGGCGAGGGACTAGCGGGACTTCATGAGCAGTTCTTC.

DNA of the CDR3: TGTGCCAGCTCACCACCGGAGCCGACTGAAGCTTTCTTT. This encodes CASSPPEPTEAFF. The rearrangement links TRBV18 to TRBJ1-1; D remains unclear. The length of the CDR3 is 13 residues. CDR1 and CDR2 from the germline V gene are KGHSH and LQKENI. The V and J ends lost 0 bases and 5 bases respectively, with 7 bases between them.

The rearrangement joins TRBV7-9 to TRBJ1-6; possible D gene TRBD1, 5 bases. The CDR3 runs to 19 residues. V shed 1 base and J shed 0 bases, with 16 bases lying between them. Germline values: CDR1 SEHNR, CDR2 FQNEAQ (reference sequence). The CDR3 nucleotides are TGTGCCAGCAGCTTAGAATTGGGACCGTCGAGCTCCTATAATTCACCCCTCCACTTT. Translation: CASSLELGPSSSYNSPLHF.

At least ten counts were recorded for this clonotype. The rearrangement uses TRBV27 and TRBJ2-1; the D gene is possibly TRBD1 (6 bases). Trimming stripped 2 bases from V and 3 bases from J, with 8 bases between. This CDR3 is 14 amino acids long. Germline V gives CDR1 MNHEY, CDR2 SMNVEV (reference sequence). CDR3 sequence (DNA): TGTGCCAGCAGTTTACGGGACATCTACAATGAGCAGTTCTTC. Its translation: CASSLRDIYNEQFF.

Ten or more counts support this clonotype. This chain uses TRBV20-1 with TRBJ2-4, with D unresolved. This CDR3 is 15 amino acids long. Trimming removed 3 bases at V and 0 bases at J, with 12 bases between. Germline V gene data show CDR1 as DFQATT and CDR2 as SNEGSKA (reference sequence). The CDR3 bases are TGCAGTGCTAGCCCCAGGAACCTAGCCAAAAACATTCAGTACTTC. Protein product: CSASPRNLAKNIQYF.

This clonotype was detected many times. The V and J genes are TRBV6-1 and TRBJ2-3; 11 bases are a match to TRBD2. With V trimmed by 7 bases and J by 2 bases, 5 bases remained unmatched. The CDR3 is made up of 15 amino acids. The germline CDR1 and CDR2 sequences are MNHNS and SASEGT. CDR3 residues: CASKGLAGFTDTQYF. The CDR3 DNA reads TGTGCCAGCAAAGGACTAGCGGGCTTCACAGATACGCAGTATTTT.

This clonotype was detected a few times. V is TRBV20-1 and J is TRBJ1-5; TRBD1 matches 8 bases. CDR1 and CDR2 (germline): DFQATT, SNEGSKA (reference sequence). This CDR3 has 16 amino acids. The ends lost 0 bases at V and 8 bases at J; junction bases unmatched: 12. For the CDR3, the DNA is TGCAGTGCTAGAGACCGAGGACAGGGATATATAAAGCCCCAGCATTTT. It codes for CSARDRGQGYIKPQHF.

This clonotype has more than one count but fewer than ten. V usage is TRBV4-2 and J usage is TRBJ2-5, with a tentative D call TRBD2 (5 bases). V dropped 0 bases and J dropped 4 bases, with 9 bases sitting between them. CDR3 size: 14 residues. Germline loops: CDR1 LGHNA, CDR2 YNFKEQ. In nucleotides, the CDR3 is TGTGCCAGCAGCCAAGAGGTTAGCGTAGAGACCCAGTACTTC. Its protein product is CASSQEVSVETQYF.

The sample holds many counts of this clonotype. The chain uses TRBV7-2 and TRBJ2-7; weak D call: TRBD2 (5 bases). Germline CDR1 reads SGHTA; CDR2 reads FQGNSA. V was cut by 1 base and J by 6 bases, with 16 bases left in between. CDR3 length: 15 residues. This CDR3 reads CASSLEISWAGEQYF. The CDR3 DNA is TGTGCCAGCAGCTTAGAGATTAGCTGGGCGGGCGAGCAGTACTTC. Using reference TRBV7-2 and TRBJ2-7 for the parts outside the CDR3, the full variable domain is GAGVSQSPSNKVTEKGKDVELRCDPISGHTALYWYRQSLGQGLEFLIYFQGNSAPDKSGLPSDRFSAERTGGSVSTLTIQRTQQEDSAVYLCASSLEISWAGEQYFGPGTRLTVT.

This clonotype was counted at least ten times. V and J are TRBV7-6 and TRBJ2-1, with TRBD1 matching over 10 bases. The CDR3 has 15 residues. V was pared by 4 bases and J by 6 bases, with 6 bases of the junction left unmatched. Germline lookup yields CDR1 SGHVS and CDR2 FNYEAQ. The CDR3 sequence is CASSYTGTGVNEQFF. The CDR3 coding sequence is TGTGCCAGCAGCTACACCGGGACAGGGGTCAATGAGCAGTTCTTC.

This clonotype was detected ten times or more. The chain joins TRBV7-3 to TRBJ2-3; 7 nucleotides match TRBD2. Germline values: CDR1 SGHTA, CDR2 FQGTGA. The CDR3 is 16 amino acids. Trimming removed 1 base from V and 2 bases from J; junction bases left unmatched: 6. As DNA, the CDR3 is TGTGCCAGCAGCTTAAGTCCCAGCGGGAACACAGATACGCAGTATTTT. Translating it yields CASSLSPSGNTDTQYF. Complete variable domain (other parts from reference TRBV7-3 and TRBJ2-3): GAGVSQTPSNKVTEKGKYVELRCDPISGHTALYWYRQSLGQGPEFLIYFQGTGAADDSGLPNDRFFAVRPEGSVSTLKIQRTERGDSAVYLCASSLSPSGNTDTQYFGPGTRLTVL.

This clonotype appeared a few times. The rearrangement links TRBV6-2 or TRBV6-3 to TRBJ1-2; D gene ambiguous. The germline V and J ends were trimmed by 6 bases and 7 bases, with 3 bases remaining between them. CDR1 and CDR2 (germline): MNHEY, SVGEGT. This CDR3 has 9 amino acids. The CDR3 sequence is CASRSGYTF. CDR3 nucleotide sequence: TGTGCCAGCAGAAGTGGCTACACCTTC.

This clonotype was found many times. DNA of the CDR3: TGCAGTGCGAACCCCTCAAAGCGGGAGTGTCAAGAGACCCAGTACTTC. This sequence encodes CSANPSKRECQETQYF. The V and J genes are TRBV20-1 and TRBJ2-5; 8 positions agree with TRBD2. Germline V gives CDR1 DFQATT, CDR2 SNEGSKA (reference sequence). V trimming: 6 bases; J trimming: 2 bases; junction bases outside the gene matches: 14. The CDR3 has 16 amino acids.

In the case of this clonotype: The CDR3 end shows no conserved phenylalanine or tryptophan, and so a read error is likely. The gene calls are TRBV29-1 and TRBJ2-7; possible D gene TRBD1, 5 bases. The CDR3 covers 12 residues. Trimming took 7 bases from V and 5 from J, leaving 15 bases between them. CDR1 is SQVTM and CDR2 is ANQGSEA in the germline V gene. The CDR3 here is CSGGAAGNEQYL. The CDR3 nucleotides read TGCAGCGGTGGGGCAGCTGGCAACGAGCAGTACCTC.

Ten or more counts support this clonotype. The chain carries TRBV20-1 and TRBJ1-5; 8 bases agree with TRBD1. There are 14 residues in the CDR3. The trim removed 5 bases at V and 6 bases at J, leaving 9 bases unmatched. Germline V gene lookup returns CDR1 DFQATT and CDR2 SNEGSKA (reference sequence). CDR3 in amino acids: CSAHRDRSSQPQHF. In DNA, the CDR3 is TGCAGTGCTCATAGGGACAGGTCAAGTCAGCCCCAGCATTTT.

This clonotype was recorded many times. The chain has TRBV2 and TRBJ1-1, with D perhaps TRBD1 (5 bases). CDR1 is SNHLY, CDR2 FYNNEI, per germline. This CDR3 has 14 amino acids. The V gene lost 4 bases and the J gene lost 3 bases, with 12 bases spanning the gap. The CDR3 coding sequence is TGTGCCAGCAGTGGGGCAGGGCGGTACACTGAAGCTTTCTTT. It is translated as CASSGAGRYTEAFF. The full variable domain, in which reference TRBV2 and TRBJ1-1 provide the parts outside the CDR3, is EPEVTQTPSHQVTQMGQEVILRCVPISNHLYFYWYRQILGQKVEFLVSFYNNEISEKSEIFDDQFSVERPDGSNFTLKIRSTKLEDSAMYFCASSGAGRYTEAFFGQGTRLTVV.

The chain employs TRBV20-1 and TRBJ2-2; TRBD2 matches at 8 bases. The CDR3 runs 16 residues. V lost 7 bases and J lost 1; bases outside the gene matches: 11. Per the germline V gene, CDR1 is DFQATT and CDR2 is SNEGSKA (reference sequence). The CDR3 nucleotides read TGCAGTGGCAGGGGTACTAGCGGTCTGAACACCGGGGAGCTGTTTTTT. It specifies CSGRGTSGLNTGELFF.

At least ten counts were recorded for this clonotype. This chain connects TRBV7-2 to TRBJ2-7; TRBD1 agrees at 11 bases. The CDR3 runs to 16 residues. The V gene end was trimmed by 6 bases and the J gene end by 4 bases; junction bases not matched to a gene: 11. Germline V gives CDR1 SGHTA, CDR2 FQGNSA. CDR3 region: CASRIGGTGGKYEQYF. CDR3 DNA: TGTGCCAGCAGAATAGGGGGGACAGGGGGGAAGTACGAGCAGTACTTC.

This clonotype was observed at least ten times. This rearrangement joins TRBV2 to TRBJ1-1; tentatively, D is TRBD1 (5 bases). CDR3 length: 11 amino acids. Germline V gene lookup returns CDR1 SNHLY and CDR2 FYNNEI. V was trimmed by 6 bases and J by 8 bases, leaving 10 bases between them. CDR3 in DNA: TGTGCCAGCAGCCTCAACAGGGAAGCTTTCTTT. This sequence encodes CASSLNREAFF. Together with reference TRBV2 and TRBJ1-1, the CDR3 gives the full variable domain: EPEVTQTPSHQVTQMGQEVILRCVPISNHLYFYWYRQILGQKVEFLVSFYNNEISEKSEIFDDQFSVERPDGSNFTLKIRSTKLEDSAMYFCASSLNREAFFGQGTRLTVV.